This T cell receptor (beta chain) was profiled in a study of blood T cells in healthy people across ages. Trimming shortened V by 2 bases and J by 7 bases, and 11 bases separated the two germline ends. The V gene's germline CDR1 is ENHRY and CDR2 SYGVKD. The CDR3 is 13 amino acids. Combining a sample-barcoded 5' primer with a J-beta primer mix, a second PCR ran for roughly 6 to 12 cycles. TCRdb ran MiXCR on the 5' RACE reads and lists one entry per CDR3 protein. Found here are approximately 730,000 distinct CDR3 sequences, about 55% of them singletons; the top ten hold about 42%. The table lists this clonotype with a few counts.

This receptor was identified in a man older than 75 in good health. The sample was blood. The chain is built from TRBV10-3 and TRBJ2-5; D remains unclear. The DNA of the CDR3 is TGTGCCATCAGTGAGGCCGCGTCGACGACCCAGTACTTC. This encodes CAISEAASTTQYF.